This T cell receptor (beta chain) is from a study of blood T cell repertoires in COVID-19 (TCRdb year 2020). The study in broad terms: Samples covering the acute and convalescent phases of COVID-19 were provided by collaborators in the United States, Italy and Spain. The prospective study material was composed of cDNA or gDNA derived from T cells, B-cell-depleted T cells, or PBMCs. Nearly every sample came with metadata listing a de-identified subject ID, COVID-19 status, age in years and sex. Where available, HLA class I and class II types were obtained from metadata supplied by the sample provider rather than from assay-based typing. A freely available public database, intended as a resource for researchers studying the immune response to SARS-CoV-2, is where the repertoires were released. The dataset comprised deeply sampled blood TCRbeta repertoires from subjects exposed to, actively infected with, or recovered from COVID-19. The samples were drawn from the first 160 participants of the ongoing ImmuneRACE study and from 1,254 subjects provided by 6 global collaborators. General conclusions and limits of the study: The quantity of clinical and demographic metadata differed by source and by participant and was supplied without curation.

TCRbeta CDR3 regions were amplified from genomic DNA by means of the immunoSEQ Assay, a bias-controlled multiplex PCR. Processing in the source paper ran as follows. Within the assay, amplification of reference gene primers was used to estimate how many nucleated cells each sample contained. To quantify the absolute abundance of each unique TCRbeta CDR3 rearrangement, sequence reads were collapsed and filtered. Productive Simpson clonality was computed per sample as the square root of Simpson's diversity index over productive rearrangements. Sourced from immuneACCESS, this table was stored by TCRdb with only in-frame sequences that have V and J called. A share of the clones is absent; for the studies checked, an unresolved V gene accounts for under half, and the remainder has no known explanation. That table is the source of V, J and clone size, and D and trimming were worked out from the DNA. Here the sample has about 140,000 clones; 82% occur a single time. Less than 5% of the sample is taken by the ten largest.

Reading the germline V gene gives CDR1 SGHTA and CDR2 FQGNSA. Including the terminal cysteine and phenylalanine, the CDR3 comprises 15 residues. Only the CDR3 part of the read is kept: 45 bases, read in frame from the first base. The germline V end is reduced by 4 bases and the J end by 6 bases; junction bases left unmatched: 11. Each collaborating institution followed its own protocols to collect whole blood in K2EDTA tubes. For TCRbeta analysis, collaborator samples were shipped as frozen whole blood, as isolated PBMCs, or as DNA extracted from either sample type. Regarding this clone: Its antigen is currently not known. It has no much larger one-base neighbor in the sample; base qualities were not kept.

This receptor was taken from a woman of 80 years or more with acute or convalescent COVID-19. The sequence joins TRBV7-2 to TRBJ2-7; 8 nucleotides in the junction match TRBD2. The sequencing input was peripheral blood. The CDR3 region has the sequence CASSSDGGGFREQYF. Read as DNA, the sequence is TGTGCCAGCAGCTCCGACGGGGGGGGTTTCCGCGAGCAGTACTTC.